This T cell receptor (beta chain) comes out of a study of blood T cell repertoires in COVID-19. Study-wide context: Both acute and convalescent COVID-19 samples were obtained from the United States, Italy and Spain. The analysed material was cDNA or gDNA that came from T cells, B-cell-depleted T cells, or PBMCs.

Researchers sorted participants into cohorts using their self-reported clinical history. As handled by the study authors: By means of reference gene primer amplification, nucleated cell counts were estimated. Some clones are missing from TCRdb's copy, which holds only in-frame ones; the method was immunoSEQ multiplex PCR. V and J calls and clone size are as listed in that table; D and trimming were resolved from the DNA. The repertoire has some 260,000 clones, around 80% of them found once; the top ten carry around 4.1%. Germline V gene data show CDR1 as SGHAT and CDR2 as FQNNGV. The length of the CDR3 is 17 residues. With V trimmed by 4 bases and J by 7 bases, 10 bases remained unmatched.

The sample taken for sequencing was PBMCs or T cells enriched from blood (not recorded which). The chain recombines TRBV11-2 with TRBJ1-6; 10 positions match TRBD1. The receptor's source is a man aged 25-45 years with acute COVID-19. CDR3 amino acids: CASSSTGTGARNSPLHF. The CDR3 DNA is TGTGCCAGCAGCTCAACCGGGACAGGGGCGAGGAATTCACCCCTCCACTTT.